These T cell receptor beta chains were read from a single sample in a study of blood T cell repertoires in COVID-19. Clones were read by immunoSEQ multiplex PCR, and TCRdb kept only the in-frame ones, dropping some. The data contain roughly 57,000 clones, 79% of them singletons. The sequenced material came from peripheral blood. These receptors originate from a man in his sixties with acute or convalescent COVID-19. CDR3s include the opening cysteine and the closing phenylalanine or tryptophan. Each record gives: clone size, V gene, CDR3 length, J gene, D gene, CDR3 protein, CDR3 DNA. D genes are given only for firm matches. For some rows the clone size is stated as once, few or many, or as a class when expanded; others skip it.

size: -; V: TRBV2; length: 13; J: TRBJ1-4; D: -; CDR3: CASRVTSGEKLFF; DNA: TGTGCCAGCAGAGTAACGAGCGGTGAAAAACTGTTTTTT
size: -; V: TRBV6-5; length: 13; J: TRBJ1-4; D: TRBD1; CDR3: CASSTTGEGKLFF; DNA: TGTGCCAGCAGTACTACAGGGGAAGGAAAACTGTTTTTT
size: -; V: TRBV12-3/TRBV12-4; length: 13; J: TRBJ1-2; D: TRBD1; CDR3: CAGSTGGWAGYTF; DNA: TGTGCCGGTTCGACAGGGGGATGGGCTGGCTACACCTTC
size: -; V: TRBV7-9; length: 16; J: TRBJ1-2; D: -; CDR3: CASSLARTEGNYGYTF; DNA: TGTGCCAGCAGCTTAGCCAGGACGGAGGGTAACTATGGCTACACCTTC
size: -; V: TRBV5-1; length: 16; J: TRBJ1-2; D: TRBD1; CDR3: CASSMSGGVNPYGYTF; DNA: TGCGCCAGCAGCATGTCAGGGGGCGTTAACCCCTATGGCTACACCTTC
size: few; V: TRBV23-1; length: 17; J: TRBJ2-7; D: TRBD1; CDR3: CASSQPPGTGTFYEQYF; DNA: TGCGCCAGCAGTCAACCCCCCGGGACAGGGACCTTCTACGAGCAGTACTTC
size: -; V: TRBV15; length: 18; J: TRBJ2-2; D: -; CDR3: CATSRGNLRGPNTGELFF; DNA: TGTGCCACCAGCAGAGGGAACCTCAGGGGACCGAACACCGGGGAGCTGTTTTTT
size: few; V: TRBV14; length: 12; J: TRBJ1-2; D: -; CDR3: CASSRDFYGYTF; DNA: TGTGCCAGCAGCCGGGACTTCTATGGCTACACCTTC
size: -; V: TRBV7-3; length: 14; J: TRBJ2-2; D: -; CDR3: CASSLGSGTGELFF; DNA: TGTGCCAGCAGCTTAGGGTCGGGGACCGGGGAGCTGTTTTTT
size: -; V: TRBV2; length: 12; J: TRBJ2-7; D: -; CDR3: CASSVTADEQYF; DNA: TGTGCCAGCAGTGTAACCGCGGACGAGCAGTACTTC
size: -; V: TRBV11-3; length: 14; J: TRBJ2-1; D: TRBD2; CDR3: CASSLAGGLGEQFF; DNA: TGTGCCAGCAGCTTAGCGGGGGGGCTCGGTGAGCAGTTCTTC
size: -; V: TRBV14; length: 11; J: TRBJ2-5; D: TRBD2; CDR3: CASGSGGTQYF; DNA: TGTGCCTCCGGTAGCGGGGGGACCCAGTACTTC
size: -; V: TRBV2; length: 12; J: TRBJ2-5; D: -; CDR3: CASSRGQETQYF; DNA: TGTGCCAGCAGTAGGGGCCAAGAGACCCAGTACTTC
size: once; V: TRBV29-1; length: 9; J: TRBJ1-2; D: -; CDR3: CSVEEGYTF; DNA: TGCAGCGTCGAGGAGGGCTACACCTTC
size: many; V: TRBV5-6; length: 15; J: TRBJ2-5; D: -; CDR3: CASWPQGQFQETQYF; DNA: TGTGCCAGCTGGCCCCAGGGGCAATTTCAAGAGACCCAGTACTTC
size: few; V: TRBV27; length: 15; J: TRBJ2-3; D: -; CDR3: CASSPKILDSLAQYF; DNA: TGTGCCAGCAGTCCTAAAATTTTGGACAGTCTAGCGCAGTATTTT
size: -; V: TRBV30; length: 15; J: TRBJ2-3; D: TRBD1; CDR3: CAWKKDREYTDTQYF; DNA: TGTGCCTGGAAAAAAGACAGGGAGTACACAGATACGCAGTATTTT
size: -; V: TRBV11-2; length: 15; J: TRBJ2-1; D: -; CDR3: CASSLGAGWRNEQFF; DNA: TGTGCCAGCAGCCTAGGGGCAGGTTGGAGGAATGAGCAGTTCTTC
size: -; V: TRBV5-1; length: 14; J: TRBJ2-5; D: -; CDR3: CASSLELPQETQYF; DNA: TGCGCCAGCAGCTTGGAACTACCGCAAGAGACCCAGTACTTC
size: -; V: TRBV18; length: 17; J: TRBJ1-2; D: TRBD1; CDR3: CASSPAPTGDSNYGYTF; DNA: TGTGCCAGCTCACCGGCTCCTACAGGGGATTCTAATTATGGCTACACCTTC
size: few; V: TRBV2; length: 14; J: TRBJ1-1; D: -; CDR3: CASRLDSMNTEAFF; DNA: TGTGCCAGCAGGTTGGACAGCATGAACACTGAAGCTTTCTTT
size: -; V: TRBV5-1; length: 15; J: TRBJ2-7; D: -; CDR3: CASSFIPEDFYEQYF; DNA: TGCGCCAGCAGCTTTATACCAGAGGATTTTTACGAGCAGTACTTC
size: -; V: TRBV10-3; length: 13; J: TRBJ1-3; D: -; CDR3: CAIKGNPTNTIYF; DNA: TGTGCCATCAAGGGGAACCCGACGAACACCATATATTTT
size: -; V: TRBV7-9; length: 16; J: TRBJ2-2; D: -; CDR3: CASSLDVSSSVGELFF; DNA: TGTGCCAGCAGCTTAGACGTATCTAGCAGTGTCGGGGAGCTGTTTTTT
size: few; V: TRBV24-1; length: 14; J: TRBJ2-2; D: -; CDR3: CATTGSAFTGELFF; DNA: TGTGCCACCACAGGGTCTGCCTTCACCGGGGAGCTGTTTTTT
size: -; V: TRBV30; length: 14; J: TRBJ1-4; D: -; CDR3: CAWSRGATNEKLFF; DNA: TGTGCCTGGAGTCGGGGTGCAACTAATGAAAAACTGTTTTTT
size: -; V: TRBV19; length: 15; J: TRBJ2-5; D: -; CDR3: CASSPSPQGGETQYF; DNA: TGTGCCAGTAGTCCTAGCCCACAGGGCGGGGAGACCCAGTACTTC
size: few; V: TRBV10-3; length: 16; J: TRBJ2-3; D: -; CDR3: CAISEGGHLSTDTQYF; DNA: TGTGCCATCAGTGAGGGGGGACACCTAAGCACAGATACGCAGTATTTT
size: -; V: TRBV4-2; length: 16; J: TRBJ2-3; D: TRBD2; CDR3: CASSPLAAGTTDTQYF; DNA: TGTGCCAGCAGCCCTCTAGCAGCGGGGACGACAGATACGCAGTATTTT
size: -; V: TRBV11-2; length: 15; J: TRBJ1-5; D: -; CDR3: CASSRSLGGNQPQHF; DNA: TGTGCCAGCAGCCGGTCCCTGGGAGGGAATCAGCCCCAGCATTTT
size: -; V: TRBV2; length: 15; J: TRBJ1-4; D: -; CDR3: CAIRPSGATNEKLFF; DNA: TGTGCCATCCGGCCCTCCGGGGCAACTAATGAAAAACTGTTTTTT
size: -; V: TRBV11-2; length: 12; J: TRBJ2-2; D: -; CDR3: CASSHRVGELFF; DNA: TGTGCCAGCAGTCACAGGGTCGGGGAGCTGTTTTTT
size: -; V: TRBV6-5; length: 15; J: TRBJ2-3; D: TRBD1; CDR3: CASSYRGTAADTQYF; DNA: TGTGCCAGCAGTTACAGGGGGACAGCCGCAGATACGCAGTATTTT
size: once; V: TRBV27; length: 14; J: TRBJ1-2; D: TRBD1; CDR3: CASSLVRGENGYTF; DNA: TGTGCCAGCAGTTTAGTCAGGGGGGAGAATGGCTACACCTTC
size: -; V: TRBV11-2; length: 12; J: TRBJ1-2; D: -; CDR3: CATLAEGRGYTF; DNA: TGTGCCACATTAGCAGAGGGTCGCGGCTACACCTTC
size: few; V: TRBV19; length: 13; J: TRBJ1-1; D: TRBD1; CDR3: CASSIPLTGAAFF; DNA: TGTGCCAGTAGTATCCCTTTGACAGGGGCGGCTTTCTTT
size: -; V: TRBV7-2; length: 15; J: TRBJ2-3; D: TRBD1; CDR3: CASMPTRGSTDTQYF; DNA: TGTGCCAGCATGCCAACCAGGGGGAGCACAGATACGCAGTATTTT
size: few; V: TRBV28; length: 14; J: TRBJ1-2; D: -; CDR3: CASTPGGVGYGYTF; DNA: TGTGCCAGCACCCCCGGGGGGGTTGGCTATGGCTACACCTTC
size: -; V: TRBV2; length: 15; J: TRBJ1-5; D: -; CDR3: CASSSRALGGQPQHF; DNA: TGTGCCAGCAGTTCCCGGGCCCTAGGGGGTCAGCCCCAGCATTTT
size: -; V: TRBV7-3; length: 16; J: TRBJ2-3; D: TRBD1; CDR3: CASSPTGQGAGDTQYF; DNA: TGTGCCAGCAGCCCTACAGGACAGGGGGCCGGAGATACGCAGTATTTT
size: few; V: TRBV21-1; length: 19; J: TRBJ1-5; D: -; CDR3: CASKAPGGASRLGNQPQHF; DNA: TGTGCCAGCAAGGCCCCTGGGGGCGCGTCGAGGCTAGGCAATCAGCCCCAGCATTTT
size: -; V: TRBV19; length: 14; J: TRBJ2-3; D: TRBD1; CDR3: CASSMGQGADTQYF; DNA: TGTGCCAGTAGTATGGGACAGGGGGCAGATACGCAGTATTTT
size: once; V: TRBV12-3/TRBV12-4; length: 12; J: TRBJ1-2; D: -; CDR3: CASSSQGNGYTF; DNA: TGTGCCAGCAGTTCTCAGGGTAATGGCTACACCTTC
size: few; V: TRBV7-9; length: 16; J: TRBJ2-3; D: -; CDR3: CASSPSRGGAADTQYF; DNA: TGTGCCAGCAGCCCCTCGCGGGGTGGGGCAGCAGATACGCAGTATTTT
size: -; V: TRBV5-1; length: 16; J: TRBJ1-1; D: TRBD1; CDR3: CASSPGQGRVGTEAFF; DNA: TGCGCCAGCAGCCCAGGACAGGGTAGGGTTGGCACTGAAGCTTTCTTT
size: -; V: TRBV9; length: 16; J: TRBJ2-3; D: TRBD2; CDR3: CASGTSGVNSTDTQYF; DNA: TGTGCCAGCGGGACTAGCGGGGTTAATAGCACAGATACGCAGTATTTT
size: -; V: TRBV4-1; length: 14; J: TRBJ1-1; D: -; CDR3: CASSHARGDTEAFF; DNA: TGCGCCAGCAGCCACGCCAGGGGCGACACTGAAGCTTTCTTT